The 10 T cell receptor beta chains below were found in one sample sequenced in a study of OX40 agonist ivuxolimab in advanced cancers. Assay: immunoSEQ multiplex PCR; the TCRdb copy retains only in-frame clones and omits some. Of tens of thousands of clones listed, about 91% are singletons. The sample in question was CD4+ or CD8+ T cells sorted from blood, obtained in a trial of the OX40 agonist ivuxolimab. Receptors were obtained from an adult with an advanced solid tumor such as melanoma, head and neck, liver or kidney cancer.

CDR3 in amino acids: CASSLAGGRDYGYTF. The DNA for the CDR3 is TGTGCCAGCAGCCTGGCAGGCGGAAGAGACTATGGCTACACCTTC. The genes are TRBV5-6 and TRBJ1-2; D is uncertain. CDR1 is SGHDT and CDR2 is YYEEEE in the germline V gene. The CDR3 has 15 amino acids. V lost 4 bases to trimming and J lost 3 bases, with 16 bases between them. The full variable domain, its missing parts supplied by reference TRBV5-6 and TRBJ1-2, is DAGVTQSPTHLIKTRGQQVTLRCSPKSGHDTVSWYQQALGQGPQFIFQYYEEEERQRGNFPDRFSGHQFPNYSSELNVNALLLGDSALYLCASSLAGGRDYGYTFGSGTRLTVV.

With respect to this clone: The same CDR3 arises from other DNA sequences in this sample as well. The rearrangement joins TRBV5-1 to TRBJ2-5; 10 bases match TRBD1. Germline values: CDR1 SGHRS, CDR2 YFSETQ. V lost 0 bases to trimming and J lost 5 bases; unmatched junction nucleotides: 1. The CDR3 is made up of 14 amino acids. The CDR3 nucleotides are TGCGCCAGCAGCTTGGCGGGACAGGGGGAGACCCAGTACTTC. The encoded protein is CASSLAGQGETQYF. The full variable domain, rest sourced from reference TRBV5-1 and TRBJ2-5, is KAGVTQTPRYLIKTRGQQVTLSCSPISGHRSVSWYQQTPGQGLQFLFEYFSETQRNKGNFPGRFSGRQFSNSRSEMNVSTLELGDSALYLCASSLAGQGETQYFGPGTRLLVL.

Written as DNA, the CDR3 is TGTGCCAGCAGCTTAACAGGGGGTGACGAGCAGTACTTC. It translates to CASSLTGGDEQYF. The V call is TRBV7-3, the J call TRBJ2-7, with D possibly matching TRBD1 (6 bases). Germline values: CDR1 SGHTA, CDR2 FQGTGA. The CDR3 contains 13 residues. Trimming left V 0 bases short and J 5 bases short, with 8 bases between.

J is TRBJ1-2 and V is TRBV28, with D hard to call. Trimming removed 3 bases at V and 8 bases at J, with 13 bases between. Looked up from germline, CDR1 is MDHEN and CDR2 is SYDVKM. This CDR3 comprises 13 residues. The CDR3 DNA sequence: TGTGCCAGCAGTTTCGGCGTTCTTGTCGGCTACACCTTC. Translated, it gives CASSFGVLVGYTF.

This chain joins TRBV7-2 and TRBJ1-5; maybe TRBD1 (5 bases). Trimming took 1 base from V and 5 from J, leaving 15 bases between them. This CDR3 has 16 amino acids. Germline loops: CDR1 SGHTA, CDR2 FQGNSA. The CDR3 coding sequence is TGTGCCAGCAGCTTAGTTGGGGGGATAAGCGATCAGCCCCAGCATTTT. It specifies CASSLVGGISDQPQHF.

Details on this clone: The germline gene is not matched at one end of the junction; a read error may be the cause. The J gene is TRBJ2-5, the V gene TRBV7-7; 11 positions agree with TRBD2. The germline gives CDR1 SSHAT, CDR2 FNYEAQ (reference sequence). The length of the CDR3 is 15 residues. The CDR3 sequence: CASSKGLAGGQTQYF. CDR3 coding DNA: TGTGCTAGCAGCAAGGGGCTAGCGGGAGGCCAGACCCAGTACTTC.

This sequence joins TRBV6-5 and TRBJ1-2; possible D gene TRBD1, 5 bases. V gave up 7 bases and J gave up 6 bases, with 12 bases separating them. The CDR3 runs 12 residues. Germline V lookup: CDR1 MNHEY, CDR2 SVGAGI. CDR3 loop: CASTTGVDGYTF. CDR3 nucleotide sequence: TGTGCCAGCACCACGGGGGTGGATGGCTACACCTTC.

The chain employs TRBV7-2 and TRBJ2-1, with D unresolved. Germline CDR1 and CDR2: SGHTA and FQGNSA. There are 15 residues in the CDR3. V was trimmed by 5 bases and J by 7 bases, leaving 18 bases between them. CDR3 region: CASSPPLLLVNEQFF. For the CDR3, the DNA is TGTGCCAGCAGCCCCCCGCTCTTACTTGTTAATGAGCAGTTCTTC.

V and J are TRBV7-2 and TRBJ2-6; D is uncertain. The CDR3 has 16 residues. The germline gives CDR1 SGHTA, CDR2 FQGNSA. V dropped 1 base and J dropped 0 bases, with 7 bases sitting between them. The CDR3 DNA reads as TGTGCCAGCAGCTTAGGTCCCAGCTCTGGGGCCAACGTCCTGACTTTC. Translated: CASSLGPSSGANVLTF.

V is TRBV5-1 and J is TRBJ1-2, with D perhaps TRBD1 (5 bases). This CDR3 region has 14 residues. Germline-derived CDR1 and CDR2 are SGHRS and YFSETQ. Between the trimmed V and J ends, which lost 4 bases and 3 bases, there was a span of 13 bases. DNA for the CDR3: TGCGCCAGCAGCCTCGCCCAGGGACACTATGGCTACACCTTC. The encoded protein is CASSLAQGHYGYTF.